The 3 T cell receptor beta chains listed next were all sequenced from one sample in a study of T cell changes during pregnancy in multiple sclerosis (dated by TCRdb to about 2019). Library preparation was by the immunoSEQ multiplex PCR assay. TCRdb obtained this table from immuneACCESS and retained in-frame rearrangements with V and J assigned. These tables miss some clones; where compared with another copy, unresolved V genes account for less than half of the shortfall, and the remainder is unexplained. Here the sample has approximately 15,000 clones; approximately 84% occur a single time. The ten largest clones take up around 17% of the sample. Sample: CD8+ T cells from peripheral blood mononuclear cells, taken in the third trimester of pregnancy. These receptors originate from a female donor in good health, enrolled as a control in a pregnancy study.

V usage is TRBV9 and J usage is TRBJ2-2, with D possibly matching TRBD2 (6 bases). The CDR3 sequence is 14 residues long. V lost 3 bases, J lost 3 bases, and 9 bases lay in between. CDR1 is SGDLS and CDR2 is YYNGEE in the germline V gene. Here the CDR3 reads CASSAGGDTGELFF. The DNA for the CDR3 is TGTGCCAGCAGCGCCGGGGGAGACACCGGGGAGCTGTTTTTT. Drawing the rest from reference TRBV9 and TRBJ2-2, the complete variable domain is DSGVTQTPKHLITATGQRVTLRCSPRSGDLSVYWYQQSLDQGLQFLIQYYNGEERAKGNILERFSAQQFPDLHSELNLSSLELGDSALYFCASSAGGDTGELFFGEGSRLTVL.

The CDR3 DNA reads as TGTGCCAGCAGCGTCCGACTTTCCCCAAGCACAGATACGCAGTATTTT. Translating it yields CASSVRLSPSTDTQYF. This chain links TRBV5-6 with TRBJ2-3; D ambiguous. The CDR3 loop spans 16 amino acids. Germline lookup yields CDR1 SGHDT and CDR2 YYEEEE. V lost 4 bases and J 0 bases, leaving 15 bases between the germline ends. The whole variable domain, filled in from reference TRBV5-6 and TRBJ2-3, reads DAGVTQSPTHLIKTRGQQVTLRCSPKSGHDTVSWYQQALGQGPQFIFQYYEEEERQRGNFPDRFSGHQFPNYSSELNVNALLLGDSALYLCASSVRLSPSTDTQYFGPGTRLTVL.

Here the CDR3 DNA reads TGCGCCAGCAGCCAGGACAGGGTTATGGCCGGGGAGCTGTTTTTT. Translation gives CASSQDRVMAGELFF. The rearrangement uses TRBV4-3 and TRBJ2-2; 8 nucleotides match TRBD1. Germline values: CDR1 LGHNA, CDR2 YSLEER. The CDR3 length is 15 residues. V lost 3 bases to trimming and J lost 6 bases; unmatched junction nucleotides: 6.